This T cell receptor beta chain came from a study of T cell responses to AZD1222 COVID-19 vaccine (dated by TCRdb to the early 2020s). For the wider study: A total of more than 230 trial participants underwent TCR sequencing, of whom about 200 had received two doses of AZD1222 and about 25 had received two doses of the MenACWY control vaccine. Trial participants were enrolled into age subgroups of 18-55, 56-69 and 70-plus years, which contained around 150, 28 and 57 TCR-sequenced participants, respectively.

As for this clone: Its antigen remains undetermined. No qualities accompany the bases; no much larger clone lies one base away.

The time point label, read with the paper, signifies: about 28 days (+/-7) after the second vaccine dose. Because spike-specific TCR depth and breadth did not differ between the two schedules, AZD1222 recipients who got a second dose at roughly 4 weeks were pooled with those who got a second dose at roughly 12 weeks. Samples from vaccinated people were obtained from the UK trials COV001 and COV002, which included a single-blind randomized controlled phase 2/3 trial of AZD1222 (ChAdOx1 nCoV-19) in healthy adults. For TCRbeta chain sequencing, PBMC samples were collected from trial participants at day 0 and at day 28 after the second dose. The CDR3 regions of human TCRbeta chains were analyzed by immunosequencing. Turning to the authors' computational methods: TCRs in the repertoires were matched against a reference library of SARS-CoV-2-specific TCRs that had been generated with the MIRA antigen-specificity platform. Breadth meant the fraction of unique TCRs that were SARS-CoV-2-associated, whereas depth meant the fraction of total T cells that were SARS-CoV-2-associated. Using the MIRA data, each spike-specific TCR was assigned both to the spike region to which the TCR was reactive and to a CD4 or CD8 class. Log10-transformed breadth and depth values were compared by one-way ANOVA with Sidak's multiple comparisons tests. This immuneACCESS table, as held by TCRdb, lists in-frame sequences with V and J called but not all clones. Of the missing ones, under half trace to an unresolved V gene in checked studies; the others have no known cause. V and J calls and clone size are those listed in that table; D and trimming were worked out from the DNA. This sample holds 120,000 to 150,000 clones; 85% to 90% were observed only once. 1.5% to 2% of the sample comes from the top ten.

The germline V gene provides CDR1 SGDLS and CDR2 YYNGEE. Relative to germline, V is 3 bases shorter and J is 2 bases shorter, with 11 bases between their ends. Taken from cysteine to phenylalanine, the CDR3 has 14 residues. The retained sequence is limited to the CDR3, 42 bases, with the frame set at the first base. General study outcomes and caveats: Spike-specific TCR breadth and depth rose significantly after two AZD1222 doses compared with day 0 and with MenACWY recipients. Nearly half of unique spike-specific TCRs reportedly recognized epitopes outside regions mutated in the B.1.351 and B.1.1.7 variants. The 56-69-year group was small, and its depth increase did not reach significance, likely because of low power. The vaccine-associated CD4 TCRs covered the entire spike protein, and the dominant responses fell in regions 160-218 and 743-854. Participants were mostly white British, with more females than males. The authors suggested clonal diversity may have been underestimated. Because no day 14 peak-response samples were available, the repertoires could be characterized only after the peak T cell response. Conclusions about previously exposed vaccinees were limited because only a handful of AZD1222 recipients were SARS-CoV-2 seropositive at baseline.

The sample was peripheral blood, taken 28 days after the second AZD1222 dose. This receptor was identified in an adult who received the AZD1222 COVID-19 vaccine. The chain is assembled from TRBV9 and TRBJ1-2; the best D guess is TRBD1, with 6 bases matching. The CDR3 loop reads CASSEGTGNYGYTF. The DNA reads TGTGCCAGCAGCGAGGGCACAGGGAACTATGGCTACACCTTC.